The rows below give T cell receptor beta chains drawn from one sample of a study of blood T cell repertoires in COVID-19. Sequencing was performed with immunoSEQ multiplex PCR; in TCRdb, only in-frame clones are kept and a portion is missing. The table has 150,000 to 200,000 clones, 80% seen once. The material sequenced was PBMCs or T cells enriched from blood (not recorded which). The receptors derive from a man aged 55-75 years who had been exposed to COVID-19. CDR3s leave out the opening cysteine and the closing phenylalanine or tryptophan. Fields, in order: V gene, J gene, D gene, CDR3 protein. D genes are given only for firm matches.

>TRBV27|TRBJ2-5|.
ASSSPGLKKTQY
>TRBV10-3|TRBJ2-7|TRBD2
AISKPGTSGAYEQY
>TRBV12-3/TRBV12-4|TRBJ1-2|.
ASSFLAGDGYT
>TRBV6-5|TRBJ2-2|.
ASTRVVGELF
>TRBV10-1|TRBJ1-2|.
ASSDDRRYGYT
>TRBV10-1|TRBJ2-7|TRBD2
ASSEGLAGGYEQY
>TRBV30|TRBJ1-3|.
AWSSGAFLPY
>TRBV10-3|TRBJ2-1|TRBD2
AISEGGLAGNEQF
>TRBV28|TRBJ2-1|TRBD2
ASSKTRAGPYNEQF
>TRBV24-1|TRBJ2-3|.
ASQGAGTTDTQY
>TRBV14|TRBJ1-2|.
ASSHGGVGYGYT
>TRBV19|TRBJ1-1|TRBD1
ASSILDRAQAF
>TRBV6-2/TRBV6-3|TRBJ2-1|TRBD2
ASSLDVSGRAGNEQF
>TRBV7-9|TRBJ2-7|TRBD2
ASSSGLAEYEQY
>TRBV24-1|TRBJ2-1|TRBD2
ATSDFQAGGPLNEQF
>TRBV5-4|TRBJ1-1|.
ASSFGGGRIGTEAF
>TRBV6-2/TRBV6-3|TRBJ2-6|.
ASSYTGSSGANVLT
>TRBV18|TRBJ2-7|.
ASSPLPVSYEQY
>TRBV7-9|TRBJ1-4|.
ASSLSGGAGEKLF
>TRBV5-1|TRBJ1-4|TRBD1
ARGDRDNEKLF
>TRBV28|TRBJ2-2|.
ASSQQGPGELF
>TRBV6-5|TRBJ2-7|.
ASSSAPGSSYEQY
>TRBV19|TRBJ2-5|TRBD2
ASSTSGQETQY
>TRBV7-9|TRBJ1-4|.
ASSLAGANEKLF
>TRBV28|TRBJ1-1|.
ASRQRQANTEAF
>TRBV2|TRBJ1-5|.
ARQGSNQPQH
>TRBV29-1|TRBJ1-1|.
SVEGGGRNTEAF
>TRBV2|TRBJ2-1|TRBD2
ASSETRTSGTYNEQF
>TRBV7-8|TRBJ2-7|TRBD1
ASRKKQGAGYEQY